Below are 28 T cell receptor beta chains sequenced from a single sample in a study of blood T cells in healthy people across ages. Through a sample-barcoded 5' primer and a J-beta primer mix, a second PCR was run for 7 to 11 cycles. TCRdb redid the calling of the 5' RACE reads with MiXCR, one entry per CDR3 protein. The data hold approximately 850,000 distinct CDR3 sequences, with roughly 64% observed a single time. The sample consisted of blood. The source is a man aged 25 to 40 in good health.

This clonotype was found once. The J gene is TRBJ2-1, the V gene TRBV12-3 or TRBV12-4; 7 bases are shared with TRBD2. V dropped 7 bases and J dropped 6; count of bases not matched to a gene: 9. This CDR3 comprises 14 residues. The CDR3 coding sequence is TGTGCCAGCACCCCCGGGGGGTCAGTCAATGAGCAGTTCTTC. The encoded protein is CASTPGGSVNEQFF.

The V gene is TRBV11-2, the J gene TRBJ2-1; 12 positions match TRBD2. This CDR3 is built from 16 residues. Germline values: CDR1 SGHAT, CDR2 FQNNGV. The V and J ends lost 5 bases and 0 bases, in that order; junction bases with no gene match: 2. The CDR3 region is CASSRLAGVSYNEQFF. The CDR3 coding sequence is TGTGCCAGCAGCAGACTAGCGGGAGTCTCCTACAATGAGCAGTTCTTC.

This clonotype has only a few counts. The chain carries TRBV5-1 and TRBJ2-3; TRBD2 aligns across 11 bases. V trimming: 0 bases; J trimming: 4 bases; junction bases outside the gene matches: 4. Germline V gene sequence: CDR1 SGHRS, CDR2 YFSETQ. The CDR3 is made up of 16 amino acids. This CDR3 is CASSLVAGGPSDTQYF. In DNA form, the CDR3 reads TGCGCCAGCAGCTTGGTAGCGGGAGGGCCATCAGATACGCAGTATTTT.

The rearrangement joins TRBV11-1 to TRBJ1-1; the D gene is possibly TRBD1 (6 bases). Trimming removed 5 bases from V and 3 bases from J, with 10 bases in between. Germline V gene lookup returns CDR1 SGHAT and CDR2 FQDESV (reference sequence). The CDR3 runs 13 residues. This chain's CDR3 is CASSQGYDTEAFF. The CDR3 DNA follows: TGTGCCAGCAGCCAGGGGTACGACACTGAAGCTTTCTTT.

The chain employs TRBV2 and TRBJ2-7, with unresolved D. V was pared by 7 bases and J by 7 bases, with 11 bases between. CDR1 SNHLY and CDR2 FYNNEI come from the germline V gene. CDR3 length: 11 residues. The DNA of the CDR3 is TGTGCCAGCACCGACGGCGGTGAGCAGTACTTC. It is translated as CASTDGGEQYF.

The chain joins TRBV20-1 to TRBJ2-5; 8 bases are shared with TRBD1. Looked up from germline, CDR1 is DFQATT and CDR2 is SNEGSKA (reference sequence). Trimming at V came to 5 bases and at J to 2 bases, leaving 4 bases not matched to a gene. The CDR3 runs 13 residues. The chain's CDR3 is CSASYRGQETQYF. As DNA, the CDR3 is TGCAGTGCTTCCTACAGGGGGCAAGAGACCCAGTACTTC.

The J gene is TRBJ2-7, the V gene TRBV27; 9 nucleotides align to TRBD1. The CDR3 runs 14 residues. V was pared by 5 bases and J by 2 bases, with 4 bases of the junction left unmatched. The germline V gene has CDR1 MNHEY and CDR2 SMNVEV (reference sequence). CDR3 nucleotide sequence: TGTGCCAGCAGTCGGACAGGGGCCCCCTACGAGCAGTACTTC. Translation gives CASSRTGAPYEQYF.

The rearrangement links TRBV28 to TRBJ2-7, with TRBD1 matching 7 bases. The CDR3 length is 16 residues. With V trimmed by 7 bases and J by 2 bases, 14 bases remained unmatched. Germline-derived CDR1 and CDR2 are MDHEN and SYDVKM. The CDR3 region has the DNA TGTGCCAGCACTGGCGGCGGTAGGACAGGAGCCTACGAGCAGTACTTC. It translates to CASTGGGRTGAYEQYF.

The chain is built from TRBV20-1 and TRBJ2-3, with D possibly matching TRBD1 (7 bases). The CDR3 totals 16 residues. Trimming took 7 bases from V and 1 from J, leaving 21 bases between them. Germline assignment: CDR1 DFQATT and CDR2 SNEGSKA (reference sequence). The CDR3 nucleotides read TGCAGTGATAAGGACAGGCTGGGACTTGGCACAGATACGCAGTATTTT. This codes for CSDKDRLGLGTDTQYF.

The DNA of the CDR3 is TGTGCCAGCAGCCACCTAGCGGGAGGAGGGGATGAGCAGTACTTC. Translated, it gives CASSHLAGGGDEQYF. The chain joins TRBV7-2 to TRBJ2-4; 11 positions match TRBD2. With 5 bases clipped from V and 13 bases from J, the junction kept 13 bases outside the gene matches. CDR1 and CDR2 from the germline V gene are SGHTA and FQGNSA. This CDR3 is 15 amino acids long. The full variable domain, with the rest looked up from reference TRBV7-2 and TRBJ2-4, is GAGVSQSPSNKVTEKGKDVELRCDPISGHTALYWYRQSLGQGLEFLIYFQGNSAPDKSGLPSDRFSAERTGGSVSTLTIQRTQQEDSAVYLCASSHLAGGGDEQYFGAGTRLSVL.

The genes are TRBV6-5 and TRBJ2-3; no definite D call. CDR1 and CDR2 from the germline V gene are MNHEY and SVGAGI. V dropped 2 bases and J dropped 0 bases, with 9 bases sitting between them. The CDR3 has 15 residues. CDR3 nucleotide sequence: TGTGCCAGCAGTTACAATGGCCAAAGCACAGATACGCAGTATTTT. It yields the protein CASSYNGQSTDTQYF.

This chain joins TRBV6-1 and TRBJ2-7, with D hard to call. The V and J ends lost 3 bases and 4 bases respectively, with 10 bases between them. The CDR3 is made up of 13 amino acids. Germline V gene sequence: CDR1 MNHNS, CDR2 SASEGT. CDR3 DNA: TGTGCCAGCAGTGAGATCACTCCATACGAGCAGTACTTC. This encodes CASSEITPYEQYF.

This chain connects TRBV7-8 to TRBJ1-6, with D possibly matching TRBD1 (6 bases). The CDR3 covers 14 residues. Germline values: CDR1 SGHVS, CDR2 FQNEAQ. V dropped 4 bases and J dropped 10 bases, with 14 bases sitting between them. CDR3 sequence: CASSWDTRGSPLHF. CDR3 sequence (DNA): TGTGCCAGCAGCTGGGACACCCGGGGATCACCCCTCCACTTT.

In its sample, this clonotype was seen a few times. This chain uses TRBV4-2 with TRBJ2-1, with 9 bases that match TRBD1. In germline, CDR1 is LGHNA, CDR2 YNFKEQ. J gave up 2 bases and V 1 base, and 6 bases lay outside the gene matches. CDR3 length equals 17 residues. DNA of the CDR3: TGTGCCAGCAGCCAAGGGGACAGGGCATTCGCCTACAATGAGCAGTTCTTC. Its protein product is CASSQGDRAFAYNEQFF.

This clonotype was seen a single time. The chain has TRBV12-3 or TRBV12-4 and TRBJ2-1, with 14 bases identical to TRBD2. This CDR3 region has 17 residues. The ends lost 8 bases at V and 5 bases at J; junction bases unmatched: 11. The CDR3 spells CASGPPRTSGRNNEQFF. The CDR3 nucleotides read TGTGCCAGCGGACCCCCTCGGACTAGCGGGAGGAACAATGAGCAGTTCTTC.

The chain couples TRBV7-2 to TRBJ2-3, with D unclear. The V end lost 4 bases, the J end lost 5 bases, and 7 bases lay between the germline ends. The germline V gene encodes CDR1 SGHTA and CDR2 FQGNSA. The CDR3 length is 12 residues. DNA for the CDR3: TGTGCCAGCAGCTCCTACAGAGATACGCAGTATTTT. This gives the protein CASSSYRDTQYF.

This clonotype was seen more than once but under ten times. CDR3 region: CASSSTGGKGREQFF. The CDR3 coding sequence is TGTGCCAGCAGCAGTACAGGGGGGAAAGGACGAGAGCAGTTCTTC. V is TRBV28 and J is TRBJ2-1; 8 positions agree with TRBD1. This CDR3 is 15 amino acids long. With V trimmed by 6 bases and J by 10 bases, 14 bases remained unmatched. CDR1 is MDHEN, CDR2 SYDVKM, per germline.

This chain uses TRBV6-2 or TRBV6-3 with TRBJ2-3; the D gene is possibly TRBD1 (6 bases). Trimming pared 4 bases from V and 6 bases from J, leaving 11 bases between. This CDR3 comprises 13 residues. Germline CDR1 and CDR2: MNHEY and SVGEGT. The CDR3: CASSFQGLDTQYF. The CDR3 coding sequence is TGTGCCAGCAGTTTCCAGGGGTTGGATACGCAGTATTTT.

This clonotype has just a few counts. The V gene is TRBV6-6, the J gene TRBJ2-1; 9 bases fit TRBD2. Germline CDR1 MNHNY, CDR2 SVGAGI (reference sequence). CDR3 length: 14 amino acids. The V gene end was trimmed by 7 bases and the J gene end by 5 bases; junction bases not matched to a gene: 6. The CDR3 sequence: CASTRAGGHNEQFF. The CDR3 DNA sequence: TGTGCCAGCACCCGAGCGGGGGGACACAATGAGCAGTTCTTC.

A word on this clonotype: One end of the junction does not line up with germline, which may come from a read error. V is TRBV27 and J is TRBJ1-2; maybe TRBD1 (6 bases). Germline V lookup: CDR1 MNHEY, CDR2 SMNVEV (reference sequence). This CDR3 has 15 residues. The CDR3: CANSLSRTGSWGYTF. The CDR3 DNA reads TGTGCCAACAGTTTATCCCGAACAGGGTCGTGGGGCTACACCTTC.

The chain employs TRBV28 and TRBJ1-5; D is perhaps TRBD1 (5 bases). V was clipped by 1 base and J by 0 bases, with 7 bases between them. CDR1 and CDR2 (germline): MDHEN, SYDVKM. CDR3 length: 15 residues. The CDR3 sequence: CASSLSGRSNQPQHF. The CDR3 region has the DNA TGTGCCAGCAGTTTATCGGGGCGTAGCAATCAGCCCCAGCATTTT.

The genes are TRBV20-1 and TRBJ2-7; 9 bases are a match to TRBD1. With the DNA end fitting TRBJ2-5 better, the J assignment may be wrong. This CDR3 spans 14 amino acids. CDR1 and CDR2 (germline): DFQATT, SNEGSKA (reference sequence). The CDR3 loop is CSARVMGQGETQYF. As DNA, the CDR3 is TGCAGTGCTAGAGTTATGGGACAGGGAGAGACCCAGTACTTC.

The chain carries TRBV20-1 and TRBJ1-2; 9 bases match TRBD1. The J segment lost 8 bases and the V segment lost 6 bases, leaving 10 bases of the junction unmatched. The germline CDR1 and CDR2 sequences are DFQATT and SNEGSKA (reference sequence). The CDR3 consists of 13 residues. The CDR3 protein is CSAIGQGRCGYTF. Here the CDR3 DNA reads TGCAGTGCCATAGGACAGGGGCGGTGCGGCTACACCTTC.

This chain uses TRBV3-1 with TRBJ2-5; the match to TRBD2 covers 12 bases. The V segment lost 3 bases and the J segment 2 bases; nucleotides outside the gene matches: 7. The CDR3 covers 17 residues. Germline V CDR1 and CDR2: LGHDT, YNNKEL (reference sequence). CDR3: CASSHTLAGGVQETQYF. The CDR3 region has the DNA TGTGCCAGCAGCCACACACTAGCGGGAGGCGTACAAGAGACCCAGTACTTC.

This clonotype was counted a few times. The chain has TRBV29-1 and TRBJ1-2, with 9 bases that match TRBD1. The length of the CDR3 is 13 residues. With 2 bases clipped from V and 7 bases from J, the junction kept 5 bases outside the gene matches. CDR1 is SQVTM and CDR2 is ANQGSEA in the germline V gene. The CDR3 spells CSVERQGDLGYTF. The CDR3 DNA follows: TGCAGCGTTGAACGACAGGGGGATCTTGGCTACACCTTC. The entire variable domain, with the rest obtained from reference TRBV29-1 and TRBJ1-2, is as follows: SAVISQKPSRDICQRGTSLTIQCQVDSQVTMMFWYRQQPGQSLTLIATANQGSEATYESGFVIDKFPISRPNLTFSTLTVSNMSPEDSSIYLCSVERQGDLGYTFGSGTRLTVV.

This clonotype was recorded a few times. The V and J genes are TRBV5-1 and TRBJ2-1; the D gene could be TRBD1 or TRBD2 (5 bases each). Per the germline V gene, CDR1 is SGHRS and CDR2 is YFSETQ. V was pared by 7 bases and J by 14 bases, with 10 bases between. The CDR3 loop spans 9 amino acids. The CDR3 region is CASGGGKFF. CDR3 bases: TGCGCCAGCGGTGGGGGAAAGTTCTTC.

V usage is TRBV20-1 and J usage is TRBJ2-2, with 7 bases aligning to TRBD2. With 6 bases clipped from V and 0 bases from J, the junction kept 7 bases outside the gene matches. The germline gives CDR1 DFQATT, CDR2 SNEGSKA (reference sequence). This CDR3 is 15 amino acids long. This CDR3 reads CSASLAEANTGELFF. CDR3 nucleotide sequence: TGCAGTGCAAGTCTAGCGGAGGCGAACACCGGGGAGCTGTTTTTT.

This clonotype was picked up many times. This chain connects TRBV29-1 to TRBJ2-1; tentative D call: TRBD1 (5 bases). The germline gives CDR1 SQVTM, CDR2 ANQGSEA. V was trimmed by 6 bases and J by 7 bases, leaving 13 bases between them. CDR3 size: 12 residues. CDR3 DNA: TGCAGCGTGGAGCCCCCAGGGAATGAGCAGTTCTTC. Its translation is CSVEPPGNEQFF.